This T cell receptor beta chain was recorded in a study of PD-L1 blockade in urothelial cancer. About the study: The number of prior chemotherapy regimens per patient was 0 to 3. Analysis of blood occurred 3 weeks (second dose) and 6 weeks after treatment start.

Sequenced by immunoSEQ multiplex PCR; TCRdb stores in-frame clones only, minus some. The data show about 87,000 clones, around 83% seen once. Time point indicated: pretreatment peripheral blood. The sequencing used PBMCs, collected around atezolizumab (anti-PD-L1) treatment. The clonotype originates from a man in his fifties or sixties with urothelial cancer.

In nucleotides, the CDR3 is TGTGCCATCAGCCCCGGGACTAGCGGGGGGACTTACAATGAGCAGTTCTTC. Residues: CAISPGTSGGTYNEQFF. This rearrangement joins TRBV10-3 to TRBJ2-1; 15 bases agree with TRBD2. V shed 6 bases, J shed 4 bases, and the junction held 7 bases outside the gene matches. This CDR3 has 17 amino acids. Germline CDR1 and CDR2: ENHRY and SYGVKD.